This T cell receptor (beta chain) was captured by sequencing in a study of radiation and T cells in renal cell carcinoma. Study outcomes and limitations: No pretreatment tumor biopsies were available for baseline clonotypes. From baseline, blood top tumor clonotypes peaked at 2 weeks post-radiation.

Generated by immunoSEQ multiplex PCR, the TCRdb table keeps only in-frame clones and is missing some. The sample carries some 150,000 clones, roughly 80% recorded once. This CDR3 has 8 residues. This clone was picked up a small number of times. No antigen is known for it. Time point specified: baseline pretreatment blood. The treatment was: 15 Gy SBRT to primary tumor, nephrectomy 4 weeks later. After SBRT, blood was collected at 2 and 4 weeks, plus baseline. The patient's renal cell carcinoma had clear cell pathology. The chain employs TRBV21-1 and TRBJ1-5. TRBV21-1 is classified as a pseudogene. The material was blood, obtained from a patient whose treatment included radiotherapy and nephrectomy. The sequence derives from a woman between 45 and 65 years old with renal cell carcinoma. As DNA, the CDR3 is TGTGCCAGCAGCTTTCAGCATTTT. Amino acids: CASSFQHF.